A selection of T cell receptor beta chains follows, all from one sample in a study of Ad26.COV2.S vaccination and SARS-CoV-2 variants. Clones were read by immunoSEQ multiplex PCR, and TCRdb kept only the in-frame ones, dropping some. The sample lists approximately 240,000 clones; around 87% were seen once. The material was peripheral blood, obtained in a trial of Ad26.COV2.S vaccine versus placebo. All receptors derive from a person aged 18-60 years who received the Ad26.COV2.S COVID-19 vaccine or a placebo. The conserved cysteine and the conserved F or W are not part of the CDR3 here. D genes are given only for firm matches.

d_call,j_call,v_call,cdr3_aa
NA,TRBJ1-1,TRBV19,ASSIFAQMNTEAF
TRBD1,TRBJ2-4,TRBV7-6,ASSLGQGRTAKNIQY
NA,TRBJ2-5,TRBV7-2,ASSLRRGETQY
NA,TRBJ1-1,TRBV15,ATSPDRLRAF
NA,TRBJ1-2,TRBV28,ASSPPREGYT
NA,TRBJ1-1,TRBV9,ASSVEGGDTEAF
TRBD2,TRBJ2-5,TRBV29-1,SVSRGTSRETQY
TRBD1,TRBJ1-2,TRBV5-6,ASSKEAGGEGYT
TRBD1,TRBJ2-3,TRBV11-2,ASSSYPQGGTDTQY
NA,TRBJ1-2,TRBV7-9,ASSRTDYGYT
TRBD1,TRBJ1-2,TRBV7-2,ASSTTGGNYGYT
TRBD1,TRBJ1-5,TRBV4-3,ASSQGTGIQPQH
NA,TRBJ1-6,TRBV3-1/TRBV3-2,ASSRTEDSPLH
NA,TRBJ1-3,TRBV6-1,ASSEGGLGNTIY
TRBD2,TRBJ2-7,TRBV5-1,ASSLTSGIGNEQY
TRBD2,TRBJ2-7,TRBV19,ASSPRTSGPYEQY
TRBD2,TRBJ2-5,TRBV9,ASSLGTSGWETQY
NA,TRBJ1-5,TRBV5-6,ASSLGPGGNQPQH
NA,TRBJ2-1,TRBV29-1,SVEMTAPTEQF
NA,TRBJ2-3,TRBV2,ASSEVYRGGGTDTQY
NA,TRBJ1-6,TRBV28,ASSSTGYSYNSPLH
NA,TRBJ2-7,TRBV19,ASSPGLLRSYEQY
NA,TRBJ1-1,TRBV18,ASSPQSGNTEAF
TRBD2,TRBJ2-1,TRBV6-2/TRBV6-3,ASSRTGTSGKVGYNEQF
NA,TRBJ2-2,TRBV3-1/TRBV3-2,ASSQFGSTGELF
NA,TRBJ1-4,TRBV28,ASSVLAWEDNEKLF
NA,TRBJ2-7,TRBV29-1,SVTVVGYEQY